A selection of T cell receptor beta chains follows, all from one sample in a study of CD8+CD57+ T cells in acquired aplastic anemia. From the reads, TCRdb called clonotypes with MiXCR, one entry per CDR3 protein. The sample consists of some 180,000 distinct CDR3 sequences, more than 60% of them appearing once. Sequencing was done on a sample of sorted CD4+, CD8+, or CD8+CD57+ T cells (not recorded which) from PBMCs. The receptors here all came from a human donor with aplastic anemia. Each CDR3 is given with its conserved first and last residue. The order of the fields is J gene, V gene, clone size, D gene, CDR3 DNA, CDR3 protein. D genes are given only for firm matches. Size tells how often a clone was seen (once, few, many) or the class of an expanded clone, and some rows leave it out.

j_gene: TRBJ2-1
v_gene: TRBV2
abundance: NA
d_gene: TRBD2
CDR3nt: TGTGCCGGGAGCAGAGGAACAGCGGGAGGGCCCCAGATCTTC
CDR3aa: CAGSRGTAGGPQIF

j_gene: TRBJ2-5
v_gene: TRBV7-6
abundance: NA
d_gene: TRBD1
CDR3nt: TGTGCCAGCAGCTTAGGGGCAGGGGGATCGGAGACCCAGTACTTC
CDR3aa: CASSLGAGGSETQYF

j_gene: TRBJ1-5
v_gene: TRBV7-8
abundance: NA
d_gene: NA
CDR3nt: TGTGCCAGCAGCACCAGGGAGAGCGGGCGGGATCAGCCCCAGCATTTT
CDR3aa: CASSTRESGRDQPQHF

j_gene: TRBJ1-2
v_gene: TRBV18
abundance: few
d_gene: NA
CDR3nt: TGTGCCAGCTCACTGCCTCTAGGAAATTATGGCTACACCTTC
CDR3aa: CASSLPLGNYGYTF

j_gene: TRBJ1-2
v_gene: TRBV29-1
abundance: NA
d_gene: TRBD1
CDR3nt: TGCAGCGTTGAGGCTCGACGAGCGAATCGGGACAGGGTTTTACATGGCTACACCTTC
CDR3aa: CSVEARRANRDRVLHGYTF

j_gene: TRBJ2-3
v_gene: TRBV19
abundance: many
d_gene: TRBD2
CDR3nt: TGTGCCAGTAGTCCGGGACTAGGAGCAGATACGCAGTATTTT
CDR3aa: CASSPGLGADTQYF

j_gene: TRBJ2-2
v_gene: TRBV6-4
abundance: many
d_gene: NA
CDR3nt: TGTGCCAGCAGTGACTCGAATCACAGGCCCACCGGGGAGCTGTTTTTT
CDR3aa: CASSDSNHRPTGELFF

j_gene: TRBJ1-1
v_gene: TRBV19
abundance: NA
d_gene: NA
CDR3nt: TGTGCCAGTAGTATGCAGGGCATGAACACTGAAGCTTTCTTT
CDR3aa: CASSMQGMNTEAFF

j_gene: TRBJ1-1
v_gene: TRBV7-8
abundance: NA
d_gene: NA
CDR3nt: TGTGCCAGCAGCTTAGAAGGTTTCTCTGAAGCTTTCTTT
CDR3aa: CASSLEGFSEAFF

j_gene: TRBJ2-1
v_gene: TRBV9
abundance: many
d_gene: TRBD2
CDR3nt: TGTGCCAGCAGCACCCAACTAGCGGGGGGGCGGGATGAGCAGTTCTTC
CDR3aa: CASSTQLAGGRDEQFF

j_gene: TRBJ1-5
v_gene: TRBV5-1
abundance: many
d_gene: TRBD1
CDR3nt: TGCGCCAGCAGCTCGACAGGGGGGTTGAATCAGCCCCAGCATTTT
CDR3aa: CASSSTGGLNQPQHF

j_gene: TRBJ2-3
v_gene: TRBV20-1
abundance: NA
d_gene: NA
CDR3nt: TGCAGTGTACGACCCGGGCCCTCGCACGGCGCAGATACGCAGTATTTT
CDR3aa: CSVRPGPSHGADTQYF

j_gene: TRBJ2-1
v_gene: TRBV15
abundance: NA
d_gene: NA
CDR3nt: TGTGCCACCAGCAGCCCGAAGGAGGCGAATGAGCAGTTCTTC
CDR3aa: CATSSPKEANEQFF

j_gene: TRBJ1-4
v_gene: TRBV7-9
abundance: many
d_gene: TRBD1
CDR3nt: TGTGCCAGCAGCGGGCAACAGGGGGGACTGTTTTTT
CDR3aa: CASSGQQGGLFF

j_gene: TRBJ1-2
v_gene: TRBV19
abundance: NA
d_gene: TRBD1
CDR3nt: TGTGCCAGTAGTACTATAGGGACAGCCGGCGGCTACACCTTC
CDR3aa: CASSTIGTAGGYTF

j_gene: TRBJ2-2
v_gene: TRBV19
abundance: NA
d_gene: NA
CDR3nt: TGTGCCAGTAGTAACCCGGGACAGAACACCGGGGAGCTGTTTTTT
CDR3aa: CASSNPGQNTGELFF

j_gene: TRBJ1-1
v_gene: TRBV25-1
abundance: NA
d_gene: NA
CDR3nt: TGTGGACGGAAGGGCCAGGAGAACACTGAAGCTTTCTTT
CDR3aa: CGRKGQENTEAFF

j_gene: TRBJ1-1
v_gene: TRBV5-1
abundance: NA
d_gene: NA
CDR3nt: TGCGCCAGCACCTCACAGGGGAACACTGAAGCTTTCTTT
CDR3aa: CASTSQGNTEAFF

j_gene: TRBJ2-5
v_gene: TRBV7-8
abundance: NA
d_gene: TRBD2
CDR3nt: TGTGCCAGCAGCTTCGAGTTAGGACTAGCCGCCCAGTACTTC
CDR3aa: CASSFELGLAAQYF

j_gene: TRBJ1-1
v_gene: TRBV29-1
abundance: NA
d_gene: NA
CDR3nt: TGCAGCGTGCGGAGGACCGCTGAAGCTTTCTTT
CDR3aa: CSVRRTAEAFF

j_gene: TRBJ1-6
v_gene: TRBV6-5
abundance: few
d_gene: NA
CDR3nt: TGTGCCAGCATTGTTACGGGGAGCTCCTATAATTCACCCCTCCACTTT
CDR3aa: CASIVTGSSYNSPLHF

j_gene: TRBJ1-3
v_gene: TRBV5-1
abundance: NA
d_gene: TRBD1
CDR3nt: TGCGCCAGCAGCTTGGGTGACAGGGATCGAAACACCATATATTTT
CDR3aa: CASSLGDRDRNTIYF

j_gene: TRBJ2-1
v_gene: TRBV7-8
abundance: few
d_gene: NA
CDR3nt: TGTGCCAGCAGCCTACAGGGTGGCGATGAGCAGTTCTTC
CDR3aa: CASSLQGGDEQFF

j_gene: TRBJ2-7
v_gene: TRBV7-8
abundance: once
d_gene: TRBD2
CDR3nt: TGTGCCAGCAACTTTCGGACTAGCGGGAGTTGGGAGCAGTACTTC
CDR3aa: CASNFRTSGSWEQYF

j_gene: TRBJ2-1
v_gene: TRBV7-9
abundance: many
d_gene: NA
CDR3nt: TGTGCCAGCAGCTCCGGGTGGACTGCCTACAATGAGCAGTTCTTC
CDR3aa: CASSSGWTAYNEQFF

j_gene: TRBJ1-2
v_gene: TRBV25-1
abundance: NA
d_gene: NA
CDR3nt: TGCGCCAGCAGCCAAGAGTACACCCCTAACTATGGCTACACCTTC
CDR3aa: CASSQEYTPNYGYTF

j_gene: TRBJ2-2
v_gene: TRBV7-9
abundance: NA
d_gene: TRBD1
CDR3nt: TGTGCCAGCAGCTTAGCCAGCAGGGGGACGAACACCGGGGAGCTGTTTTTT
CDR3aa: CASSLASRGTNTGELFF

j_gene: TRBJ1-1
v_gene: TRBV2
abundance: NA
d_gene: NA
CDR3nt: TGTGCCAGCACTCGAGGGCCGCTCACTGAAGCTTTCTTT
CDR3aa: CASTRGPLTEAFF

j_gene: TRBJ2-7
v_gene: TRBV11-1
abundance: few
d_gene: NA
CDR3nt: TGTGCCAGCAGCTTAGCAATCGGAGAGCAGTACTTC
CDR3aa: CASSLAIGEQYF

j_gene: TRBJ1-6
v_gene: TRBV9
abundance: many
d_gene: NA
CDR3nt: TGTGCCAGCAGCGTAGATGGGTTCACCCTCCACTTT
CDR3aa: CASSVDGFTLHF

j_gene: TRBJ1-6
v_gene: TRBV7-2
abundance: NA
d_gene: NA
CDR3nt: TGTGCCAGCAGCTTAGGATCCAGGGATAATTCACCCCTCCACTTT
CDR3aa: CASSLGSRDNSPLHF

j_gene: TRBJ2-1
v_gene: TRBV29-1
abundance: NA
d_gene: TRBD1
CDR3nt: TGCAGCGTTGACAGACAGGGGATCGATGAGCAGTTCTTC
CDR3aa: CSVDRQGIDEQFF

j_gene: TRBJ2-5
v_gene: TRBV10-3
abundance: NA
d_gene: NA
CDR3nt: TGTGCCATCAGTGAGGGGCTAGCCCACCAAGAGACCCAGTACTTC
CDR3aa: CAISEGLAHQETQYF

j_gene: TRBJ1-5
v_gene: TRBV24-1
abundance: NA
d_gene: TRBD1
CDR3nt: TGTGCCACCAGTGACGGGGTGGACAGGGGGTTTCAGCCCCAGCATTTT
CDR3aa: CATSDGVDRGFQPQHF

j_gene: TRBJ1-2
v_gene: TRBV29-1
abundance: NA
d_gene: NA
CDR3nt: TGCAGCGTTGTACAAAATGGGGACTACACCTTC
CDR3aa: CSVVQNGDYTF

j_gene: TRBJ1-1
v_gene: TRBV10-3
abundance: few
d_gene: NA
CDR3nt: TGTGCCATCAGTGACTCGGGGGGTGGGTACACTGAAGCTTTCTTT
CDR3aa: CAISDSGGGYTEAFF

j_gene: TRBJ1-5
v_gene: TRBV15
abundance: few
d_gene: NA
CDR3nt: TGTGCCACCAGCAGAGACGGCGGGCGTAGCAATCAGCCCCAGCATTTT
CDR3aa: CATSRDGGRSNQPQHF

j_gene: TRBJ1-2
v_gene: TRBV2
abundance: NA
d_gene: TRBD1
CDR3nt: TGTGCCAGCAGTGAGGGGACAGGATTTAACTATGGCTACACCTTC
CDR3aa: CASSEGTGFNYGYTF

j_gene: TRBJ1-1
v_gene: TRBV7-2
abundance: NA
d_gene: NA
CDR3nt: TGTGCCAGCAGCTTAGACCAGGGCACTGAAGCTTTCTTT
CDR3aa: CASSLDQGTEAFF

j_gene: TRBJ2-3
v_gene: TRBV10-3
abundance: NA
d_gene: NA
CDR3nt: TGTGCCTGCCGGGCCTCGAGCACAGATACGCAGTATTTT
CDR3aa: CACRASSTDTQYF

j_gene: TRBJ1-4
v_gene: TRBV9
abundance: NA
d_gene: TRBD1
CDR3nt: TGTGCCAGCAGCCAGGGACAGGGGGCGGATGAAAAACTGTTTTTT
CDR3aa: CASSQGQGADEKLFF

j_gene: TRBJ2-7
v_gene: TRBV6-2/TRBV6-3
abundance: many
d_gene: TRBD1
CDR3nt: TGTGCCGCTGGCACGCCGGGACAGGGGATTTACGAGCAGTACTTC
CDR3aa: CAAGTPGQGIYEQYF

j_gene: TRBJ1-1
v_gene: TRBV6-1
abundance: NA
d_gene: NA
CDR3nt: TGTGCCAGCACCCAGCGTGCTGAAGCTTTCTTT
CDR3aa: CASTQRAEAFF

j_gene: TRBJ2-3
v_gene: TRBV20-1
abundance: once
d_gene: TRBD2
CDR3nt: TGCAGTGCGGAAACTAGCGGCAGCACAGATACGCAGTATTTT
CDR3aa: CSAETSGSTDTQYF

j_gene: TRBJ2-7
v_gene: TRBV20-1
abundance: NA
d_gene: NA
CDR3nt: TGCAGTGCTAGAGATTGGACCATCTCCTACGAGCAGTACTTC
CDR3aa: CSARDWTISYEQYF

j_gene: TRBJ2-7
v_gene: TRBV20-1
abundance: NA
d_gene: TRBD2
CDR3nt: TGCAGTGCTAGGCCCCTAGCGGGGGGGATAAACGAGCAGTACTTC
CDR3aa: CSARPLAGGINEQYF

j_gene: TRBJ2-3
v_gene: TRBV7-9
abundance: NA
d_gene: NA
CDR3nt: TGTGCCAGCAGTGTCCCGGGACAAAGCACAGATACGCAGTATTTT
CDR3aa: CASSVPGQSTDTQYF

j_gene: TRBJ2-7
v_gene: TRBV9
abundance: NA
d_gene: NA
CDR3nt: TGTGCCAGCAGCCCGGGGACTGCACGGCACGAGCAGTACTTC
CDR3aa: CASSPGTARHEQYF

j_gene: TRBJ1-6
v_gene: TRBV15
abundance: NA
d_gene: TRBD1
CDR3nt: TGTGCCACCAGCAAAGAAGGGGTAGGGGGCAGTAATTCACCCCTCCACTTT
CDR3aa: CATSKEGVGGSNSPLHF

j_gene: TRBJ2-3
v_gene: TRBV24-1
abundance: NA
d_gene: NA
CDR3nt: TGTGCCACCAGTGACCCGCCCCGGAGTACGCAGTATTTT
CDR3aa: CATSDPPRSTQYF

j_gene: TRBJ2-1
v_gene: TRBV29-1
abundance: NA
d_gene: NA
CDR3nt: TGCAGCGTCGTCAGCGGCAATGAGCAGTTCTTC
CDR3aa: CSVVSGNEQFF

j_gene: TRBJ2-1
v_gene: TRBV19
abundance: NA
d_gene: TRBD2
CDR3nt: TGTGCCAGTAGTGTGGGACTAGCGGGTTACAATGAGCAGTTCTTC
CDR3aa: CASSVGLAGYNEQFF

j_gene: TRBJ1-1
v_gene: TRBV15
abundance: many
d_gene: NA
CDR3nt: TGTGCCACCAGCAGAGGAGCAGTAGGGTTTGAGACTGAAGCTTTCTTT
CDR3aa: CATSRGAVGFETEAFF

j_gene: TRBJ1-5
v_gene: TRBV7-2
abundance: NA
d_gene: TRBD1
CDR3nt: TGTGCCAGCAGCCTCATGGGACAGAGCAATCAGCCCCAGCATTTT
CDR3aa: CASSLMGQSNQPQHF

j_gene: TRBJ1-2
v_gene: TRBV15
abundance: NA
d_gene: NA
CDR3nt: TGTGCCACCAGCAGCGGGGACCGACTCAATGGCCACACCTTC
CDR3aa: CATSSGDRLNGHTF

j_gene: TRBJ2-1
v_gene: TRBV24-1
abundance: NA
d_gene: TRBD2
CDR3nt: TGTGCCACCAGCGACGTTGGACTAGCGGGGGGGAATGAGCAGTTCTTC
CDR3aa: CATSDVGLAGGNEQFF

j_gene: TRBJ2-7
v_gene: TRBV7-2
abundance: NA
d_gene: TRBD2
CDR3nt: TGTGCCAGCAGCCCGAAGCTAGCGGGAGGCACCGAGCAGTACTTC
CDR3aa: CASSPKLAGGTEQYF

j_gene: TRBJ2-5
v_gene: TRBV24-1
abundance: NA
d_gene: NA
CDR3nt: TGTGCCACCAGTGATCCCCGTAGGGAAAACGATATTGAGACCCAGTACTTC
CDR3aa: CATSDPRRENDIETQYF

j_gene: TRBJ2-5
v_gene: TRBV9
abundance: many
d_gene: TRBD2
CDR3nt: TGTGCCAGCAGCGTGTGGGGACTAGCTGAAGAGACCCAGTACTTC
CDR3aa: CASSVWGLAEETQYF

j_gene: TRBJ2-1
v_gene: TRBV24-1
abundance: NA
d_gene: NA
CDR3nt: TGTGCCACCAGTGATTTGGGTGTAGACAATGAGCAGTTCTTC
CDR3aa: CATSDLGVDNEQFF